The 15 T cell receptor beta chains in this list originate from one sample, sequenced in a study of blood T cell repertoires in COVID-19. TCRdb's table, derived via immunoSEQ multiplex PCR, lists solely in-frame clones and lacks some. The data show over 250,000 clones, with about 73% seen just once and 2.5% to 4% held by the top ten. Sequenced input: peripheral blood. These receptor sequences come from a woman of 80 years or more with acute or convalescent COVID-19.

This rearrangement joins TRBV2 to TRBJ2-5; 8 bases map to TRBD1. The CDR3 extends over 16 amino acids. V lost 6 bases to trimming and J lost 2 bases; unmatched junction nucleotides: 11. Germline V gene lookup returns CDR1 SNHLY and CDR2 FYNNEI. The CDR3 DNA reads TGTGCCAGCAGGAAGATCGGACAGGGCGGGCAAGAGACCCAGTACTTC. The encoded protein is CASRKIGQGGQETQYF.

The chain joins TRBV14 to TRBJ2-7; 10 bases are shared with TRBD2. In germline, CDR1 is SGHDN, CDR2 FVKESK. The trim removed 4 bases at V and 5 bases at J, leaving 14 bases unmatched. The CDR3 extends over 17 amino acids. The CDR3 protein is CASSPNPLAGVFDEQYF. The CDR3 DNA reads as TGTGCCAGCAGCCCCAACCCCCTAGCGGGAGTATTCGACGAGCAGTACTTC. Together with reference TRBV14 and TRBJ2-7, the CDR3 gives the full variable domain: EAGVTQFPSHSVIEKGQTVTLRCDPISGHDNLYWYRRVMGKEIKFLLHFVKESKQDESGMPNNRFLAERTGGTYSTLKVQPAELEDSGVYFCASSPNPLAGVFDEQYFGPGTRLTVT.

This clone was detected only once. In DNA, the CDR3 is TGTGCCAGTAGTATAGCTGGGACAGGGGTGGCAACTAATGAAAAACTGTTTTTT. Translating it yields CASSIAGTGVATNEKLFF. The chain links TRBV19 to TRBJ1-4; 10 bases map to TRBD1. V was pared by 1 base and J by 0 bases, with 5 bases of the junction left unmatched. From germline, CDR1 is LNHDA and CDR2 SQIVND (reference sequence). This CDR3 has 18 amino acids. Full variable domain (rest looked up from reference TRBV19 and TRBJ1-4): DGGITQSPKYLFRKEGQNVTLSCEQNLNHDAMYWYRQDPGQGLRLIYYSQIVNDFQKGDIAEGYSVSREKKESFPLTVTSAQKNPTAFYLCASSIAGTGVATNEKLFFGSGTQLSVL.

This clone turned up a few times. V is TRBV5-1 and J is TRBJ1-1, with 7 nucleotides matching TRBD1. The germline CDR1 and CDR2 sequences are SGHRS and YFSETQ. The CDR3 consists of 15 residues. Losses at the gene ends were 4 bases for V and 0 bases for J; bases not matched to a gene: 6. CDR3 nucleotide sequence: TGCGCCAGCAGCCGCACAGGGGACATGAACACTGAAGCTTTCTTT. It codes for CASSRTGDMNTEAFF.

With respect to this clone: Other DNA sequences in the same sample also yield this CDR3. V usage is TRBV11-2 and J usage is TRBJ1-1; TRBD1 might be the D (6 bases). Germline V CDR1 and CDR2: SGHAT, FQNNGV. The CDR3 length is 13 residues. V lost 0 bases and J 5 bases, leaving 7 bases between the germline ends. The CDR3 is CASSLERGTEAFF. CDR3 nucleotides: TGTGCCAGCAGCTTAGAGAGGGGGACTGAAGCTTTCTTT.

This clone was counted a single time. The chain employs TRBV12-5 and TRBJ1-1; perhaps TRBD1 as D (6 bases). The V gene's germline CDR1 is LGHNT and CDR2 FRNRAP. V was clipped by 7 bases and J by 2 bases, with 14 bases between them. CDR3 length: 14 amino acids. Here the CDR3 DNA reads TGTGCTAGTGCTTGGGCCAGGGGAAACACTGAAGCTTTCTTT. Translating it yields CASAWARGNTEAFF.

The chain combines TRBV6-5 with TRBJ1-3; D unresolved. This CDR3 has 15 residues. The V and J ends lost 4 bases and 1 base respectively, with 11 bases between them. Germline V CDR1 and CDR2: MNHEY, SVGAGI. The CDR3 nucleotides are TGTGCCAGCAGTTCATCCGGGGTGTCTGGAAACACCATATATTTT. This encodes CASSSSGVSGNTIYF.

V usage is TRBV10-3 and J usage is TRBJ2-2, with D unresolved. Germline CDR1 is ENHRY and CDR2 is SYGVKD. V was shortened by 1 base and J by 6 bases, with 6 bases between the two germline ends. CDR3 length: 13 amino acids. The CDR3 region is CAISELQSGELFF. As DNA, the CDR3 is TGTGCCATCAGTGAGTTACAGTCCGGGGAGCTGTTTTTT.

This chain uses TRBV18 with TRBJ1-4, with 10 nucleotides matching TRBD1. Germline CDR1 KGHSH, CDR2 LQKENI. With V trimmed by 3 bases and J by 12 bases, 4 bases remained unmatched. The CDR3 totals 13 residues. The CDR3 nucleotides are TGTGCCAGCTCACCCGACAGGGGGCGAGAACTGTTTTTT. It is translated as CASSPDRGRELFF.

The chain recombines TRBV5-4 with TRBJ1-1, with TRBD1 identical over 12 bases. This CDR3 is built from 14 residues. Germline CDR1 reads SGHNT; CDR2 reads YYREEE (reference sequence). V lost 6 bases, J lost 5 bases, and 5 bases stayed unmatched. The CDR3 DNA follows: TGTGCCAGCACCGGGACAGGGGGCATGACTGAAGCTTTCTTT. It codes for CASTGTGGMTEAFF.

The genes are TRBV7-2 and TRBJ1-2, with 11 bases matching TRBD1. This CDR3 is built from 15 residues. CDR1 SGHTA and CDR2 FQGNSA come from the germline V gene. With V trimmed by 5 bases and J by 3 bases, 5 bases remained unmatched. CDR3 protein: CASSTEGQGDYGYTF. CDR3 sequence (DNA): TGTGCCAGCAGCACCGAGGGACAGGGGGACTATGGCTACACCTTC.

The gene calls are TRBV21-1 and TRBJ2-7; no DNA check was done on the table's D call, TRBD2. TRBV21-1 is a recognized pseudogene. The CDR3 is 16 residues long. This CDR3 is CASSKCLRGRSYEQYF. CDR3 DNA: TGTGCCAGCAGCAAATGTCTTCGAGGCCGTAGCTACGAGCAGTACTTC.

The chain carries TRBV27 and TRBJ2-3; TRBD2 agrees at 13 bases. Per germline, CDR1 MNHEY and CDR2 SMNVEV (reference sequence). The length of the CDR3 is 19 residues. The V segment lost 5 bases and the J segment 3 bases; nucleotides outside the gene matches: 14. DNA of the CDR3: TGTGCCAGCAGTCTGCTAGGACTAGCGGGAGATGTGGGAACAGATACGCAGTATTTT. As protein: CASSLLGLAGDVGTDTQYF.

The J gene is TRBJ1-2, the V gene TRBV7-2; possibly TRBD1 for D (5 bases). This CDR3 has 14 amino acids. The germline V gene encodes CDR1 SGHTA and CDR2 FQGNSA. Between the trimmed V and J ends, which lost 1 base and 3 bases, there was a span of 9 bases. CDR3 sequence reads: CASSLGRVDYGYTF. Written as DNA, the CDR3 is TGTGCCAGCAGCTTAGGCAGGGTGGACTATGGCTACACCTTC.

The gene calls are TRBV5-1 and TRBJ1-1, with D hard to call. V was pared by 1 base and J by 1 base, with 8 bases between. The CDR3 totals 14 residues. Germline CDR1 reads SGHRS; CDR2 reads YFSETQ. The DNA of the CDR3 is TGCGCCAGCAGCTTGAATACTCCGAACACTGAAGCTTTCTTT. Translation: CASSLNTPNTEAFF.